The 5 T cell receptor beta chains in this list originate from one sample, sequenced in a study of T cell changes during pregnancy in multiple sclerosis. Sequencing was performed with immunoSEQ multiplex PCR; in TCRdb, only in-frame clones are kept and a portion is missing. The table includes about 76,000 clones, about nine tenths detected once. Sequenced material: peripheral blood, taken after pregnancy. The receptor set was obtained from a female donor in good health, enrolled as a control in a pregnancy study.

This clone was found once. The chain employs TRBV7-9 and TRBJ2-3, with 7 bases lining up with TRBD1. The CDR3 has 14 amino acids. Germline V CDR1 and CDR2: SEHNR, FQNEAQ (reference sequence). V shed 1 base and J 4 bases; nucleotides not matched to a gene: 2. The CDR3 coding sequence is TGTGCCAGCAGCTTAGACAGGGGCGCAGATACGCAGTATTTT. Its translation: CASSLDRGADTQYF.

V usage is TRBV28 and J usage is TRBJ1-1; 10 positions match TRBD1. The CDR3 has 11 residues. The germline V gene has CDR1 MDHEN and CDR2 SYDVKM. Trimming removed 6 bases from V and 8 bases from J; junction bases left unmatched: 0. The CDR3 spells CASRDRGEAFF. The CDR3 nucleotides read TGTGCCAGCAGGGACAGGGGGGAAGCTTTCTTT. The variable domain in full, with the rest retrieved from reference TRBV28 and TRBJ1-1, is DVKVTQSSRYLVKRTGEKVFLECVQDMDHENMFWYRQDPGLGLRLIYFSYDVKMKEKGDIPEGYSVSREKKERFSLILESASTNQTSMYLCASRDRGEAFFGQGTRLTVV.

This chain connects TRBV7-9 to TRBJ2-5, with TRBD2 matching 14 bases. Looked up from germline, CDR1 is SEHNR and CDR2 is FQNEAQ (reference sequence). The V gene end was trimmed by 5 bases and the J gene end by 5 bases; junction bases not matched to a gene: 10. The CDR3 sequence is 17 residues long. The chain's CDR3 is CASSPRLAGGPVETQYF. As DNA, the CDR3 is TGTGCCAGCAGCCCACGACTAGCGGGAGGGCCGGTGGAGACCCAGTACTTC.

The chain recombines TRBV5-8 with TRBJ2-1; 10 nucleotides align to TRBD1. V trimming: 0 bases; J trimming: 7 bases; junction bases outside the gene matches: 4. Per the germline V gene, CDR1 is SGHTS and CDR2 is YDEGEE. This CDR3 has 15 residues. The CDR3 DNA is TGTGCCAGCAGCTTGGGACAGGGGGCGTGGAATGAGCAGTTCTTC. Its protein product is CASSLGQGAWNEQFF.

The chain couples TRBV5-1 to TRBJ2-1; weak D call: TRBD2 (7 bases). Between the trimmed V and J ends, which lost 1 base and 7 bases, there was a span of 21 bases. The germline V gene encodes CDR1 SGHRS and CDR2 YFSETQ. The CDR3 contains 17 residues. The CDR3 region has the DNA TGCGCCAGCAGCTTGTCCCCACCAGGCGGGGGCCGTAATGAGCAGTTCTTC. Amino acids: CASSLSPPGGGRNEQFF.